The 6 T cell receptor beta chains below were found in one sample sequenced in a study of cytotoxic CD8 clonotypes in ibrutinib-treated CLL. Sequencing was performed with immunoSEQ multiplex PCR; in TCRdb, only in-frame clones are kept and a portion is missing. The table has tens of thousands of clones, 50% to 70% seen once. The starting material was PBMCs, obtained at disease progression, from a patient treated with ibrutinib. The receptors come from a human donor with chronic lymphocytic leukemia.

The V call is TRBV14, the J call TRBJ2-2; 7 bases map to TRBD1. In germline, CDR1 is SGHDN, CDR2 FVKESK. J gave up 8 bases and V 0 bases, and 12 bases lay outside the gene matches. This CDR3 has 17 residues. CDR3 sequence reads: CASSQDVRRGKSGELFF. In DNA, the CDR3 is TGTGCCAGCAGCCAAGATGTGCGCAGGGGGAAGTCTGGGGAGCTGTTTTTT.

The chain joins TRBV19 to TRBJ1-5; 7 bases line up with TRBD1. J lost 0 bases, V lost 4 bases, and 18 bases had no gene match. The CDR3 is 20 residues long. From germline, CDR1 is LNHDA and CDR2 SQIVND (reference sequence). The CDR3 region has the DNA TGTGCCAGTAGTACAGTGACAGGGCCCGCCGCGCTTTATAGCAATCAGCCCCAGCATTTT. Translated: CASSTVTGPAALYSNQPQHF.

This clone was counted once. The V gene is TRBV13, the J gene TRBJ2-7, with 11 bases identical to TRBD2. This CDR3 is built from 16 residues. V was clipped by 0 bases and J by 6 bases; unmatched bases: 7. Germline assignment: CDR1 PRHDT and CDR2 FYEKMQ (reference sequence). The CDR3 reads CASSLGLLAGGFEQYF. The CDR3 region has the DNA TGTGCCAGCAGCTTAGGCCTCCTAGCGGGAGGCTTCGAGCAGTACTTC. The variable domain in full, with the rest retrieved from reference TRBV13 and TRBJ2-7, is AAGVIQSPRHLIKEKRETATLKCYPIPRHDTVYWYQQGPGQDPQFLISFYEKMQSDKGSIPDRFSAQQFSDYHSELNMSSLELGDSALYFCASSLGLLAGGFEQYFGPGTRLTVT.

This clone showed up just a few times. This sequence joins TRBV7-8 and TRBJ2-1; TRBD2 agrees at 12 bases. The germline gives CDR1 SGHVS, CDR2 FQNEAQ. This CDR3 spans 17 amino acids. After removal of 5 bases from V and 6 bases from J, the junction contained 11 bases not matched to a gene. The CDR3 spells CASSRRLAGASINEQFF. CDR3 DNA: TGTGCCAGCAGCCGCCGACTAGCGGGAGCCTCGATCAATGAGCAGTTCTTC.

The rearrangement uses TRBV25-1 and TRBJ2-1; 9 bases agree with TRBD2. CDR3 size: 15 residues. The germline V gene encodes CDR1 MGHDK and CDR2 SYGVNS. The V segment lost 8 bases and the J segment 5 bases; nucleotides outside the gene matches: 10. The CDR3 spells CASPVSGRGHNEQFF. The CDR3 nucleotides are TGTGCCAGCCCTGTTAGCGGGAGAGGCCACAATGAGCAGTTCTTC.

The chain links TRBV10-3 to TRBJ1-2; D not resolved. The germline V gene has CDR1 ENHRY and CDR2 SYGVKD. This CDR3 contains 12 residues. Trimming shortened V by 3 bases and J by 7 bases, and 9 bases separated the two germline ends. CDR3 sequence (DNA): TGTGCCATCAGTGAAGGGTCACCTGGCTACACCTTC. It translates to CAISEGSPGYTF.